The 16 T cell receptor beta chains below all came from one sample that was sequenced in a study of human CD8 memory T cell subsets. The TCR beta sequencing libraries came from UMI-labeled 5' RACE. TCRdb reanalyzed the 5' RACE reads and collapses them to one entry per CDR3 protein, without DNA. This table holds about 6,700 distinct CDR3 sequences. The sample was CD8+ T cells from PBMCs. These receptors originate from a human donor in good health.

The rearrangement uses TRBV29-1 and TRBJ2-1; the TRBD1 assignment by TCRdb is unverifiable without DNA. The CDR3 is 14 amino acids. Germline assignment: CDR1 SQVTM and CDR2 ANQGSEA. Here the CDR3 reads CSVEGQGAVNEQFF.

This CDR3 is CSAPGPSGRVTYNEQFF. The rearrangement joins TRBV20-1 to TRBJ2-1; TCRdb's D call of TRBD2 is untestable without DNA. This CDR3 contains 17 residues. Germline V gene data show CDR1 as DFQATT and CDR2 as SNEGSKA (reference sequence).

This clonotype is called medium-sized based on its frequency. The chain uses TRBV24-1 and TRBJ2-2; as DNA is missing, the TRBD1 call by TCRdb cannot be tested. The germline V gene encodes CDR1 KGHDR and CDR2 SFDVKD. There are 16 residues in the CDR3. This chain's CDR3 is CATSDLGQGGSGELFF.

This chain uses TRBV4-1 with TRBJ2-3; lacking DNA, the TRBD2 call made by TCRdb goes unchecked. The CDR3 is 16 residues long. The V gene's germline CDR1 is MGHRA and CDR2 YSYEKL. CDR3: CASKASGSGGADTQYF.

The chain combines TRBV30 with TRBJ2-7; the D gene TCRdb calls, TRBD1, cannot be checked with no DNA. Germline values: CDR1 GTSNPN, CDR2 SVGIG (reference sequence). The CDR3 consists of 17 residues. CDR3 sequence reads: CAWSPTGHTLVSYEQYF.

The V gene is TRBV27, the J gene TRBJ1-5. There are 14 residues in the CDR3. Germline values: CDR1 MNHEY, CDR2 SMNVEV (reference sequence). CDR3 region: CASREGGSNQPQHF.

The V and J genes are TRBV5-4 and TRBJ2-5; TCRdb indicates TRBD1, and absent DNA this call remains unverified. The CDR3 runs to 18 residues. Germline V CDR1 and CDR2: SGHNT, YYREEE (reference sequence). The CDR3 here is CASSPIALGGGKQETQYF.

By frequency, this clonotype registers medium-sized. The chain links TRBV29-1 to TRBJ2-7; TCRdb lists TRBD1, though no DNA is available to test this call. The CDR3 has 13 residues. The germline gives CDR1 SQVTM, CDR2 ANQGSEA. CDR3 region: CSAGGGPEYEQYF.

The J gene is TRBJ2-5, the V gene TRBV11-2; TCRdb proposes TRBD2, but this gene call is untestable without DNA. The germline CDR1 and CDR2 sequences are SGHAT and FQNNGV. The CDR3 totals 18 residues. CDR3 loop: CASSLEIDGGRALETQYF.

The chain uses TRBV20-1 and TRBJ1-5; there is no DNA to check the TCRdb D call of TRBD1. Germline V gene sequence: CDR1 DFQATT, CDR2 SNEGSKA (reference sequence). There are 14 residues in the CDR3. The CDR3 spells CSALLQGGNQPQHF.

The V call is TRBV11-2, the J call TRBJ2-1; the TCRdb call, TRBD1, lacks DNA for checking. CDR3 length equals 17 residues. The germline V gene has CDR1 SGHAT and CDR2 FQNNGV. The CDR3 loop reads CASSWNRGQGSYNEQFF.

According to its frequency, this clonotype is medium-sized. V and J are TRBV5-5 and TRBJ2-1; as DNA is missing, the TRBD2 call by TCRdb cannot be tested. CDR3 length: 14 residues. The germline gives CDR1 SGHKS, CDR2 YYEKEE (reference sequence). The CDR3 reads CASSFGREGNEQFF. The complete variable domain, with remaining parts taken from reference TRBV5-5 and TRBJ2-1, reads DAGVTQSPTHLIKTRGQQVTLRCSPISGHKSVSWYQQVLGQGPQFIFQYYEKEERGRGNFPDRFSARQFPNYSSELNVNALLLGDSALYLCASSFGREGNEQFFGPGTRLTVL.

V usage is TRBV20-1 and J usage is TRBJ2-1; TCRdb picks TRBD2, but there is no DNA to check that call. Germline V CDR1 and CDR2: DFQATT, SNEGSKA (reference sequence). This CDR3 contains 14 residues. This CDR3 reads CSTFKLADYNEQFF.

Judged by frequency, this clonotype is medium-sized. The chain is built from TRBV11-2 and TRBJ2-3; the TRBD2 assignment by TCRdb is unverifiable without DNA. This CDR3 spans 16 amino acids. CDR1 and CDR2 (germline): SGHAT, FQNNGV. CDR3 protein: CASSPTPGLPTDTQYF.

V and J are TRBV2 and TRBJ2-1. The CDR3 is made up of 11 amino acids. Germline V gene sequence: CDR1 SNHLY, CDR2 FYNNEI. Here the CDR3 reads CASMYYNEQFF.

Its frequency marks this clonotype as medium-sized (0.01 to 0.1%). The CDR3 spells CASSYLERNLYNEQFF. The chain employs TRBV28 and TRBJ2-1; with no DNA, the TCRdb D assignment of TRBD2 cannot be verified. Germline V lookup: CDR1 MDHEN, CDR2 SYDVKM. This CDR3 is 16 amino acids long.